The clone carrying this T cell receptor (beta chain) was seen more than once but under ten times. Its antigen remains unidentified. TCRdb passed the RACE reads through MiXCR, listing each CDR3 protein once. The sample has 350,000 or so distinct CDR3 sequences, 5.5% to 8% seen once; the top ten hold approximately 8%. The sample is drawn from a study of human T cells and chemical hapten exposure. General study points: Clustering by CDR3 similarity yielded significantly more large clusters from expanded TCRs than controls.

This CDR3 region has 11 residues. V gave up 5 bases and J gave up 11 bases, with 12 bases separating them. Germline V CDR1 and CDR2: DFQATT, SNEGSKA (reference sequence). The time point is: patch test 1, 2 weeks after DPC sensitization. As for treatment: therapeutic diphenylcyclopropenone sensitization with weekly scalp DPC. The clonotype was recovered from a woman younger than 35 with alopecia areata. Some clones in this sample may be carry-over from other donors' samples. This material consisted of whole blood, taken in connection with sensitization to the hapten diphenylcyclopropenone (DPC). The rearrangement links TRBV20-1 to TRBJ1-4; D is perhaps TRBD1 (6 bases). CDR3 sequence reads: CSAGGKEKLFF. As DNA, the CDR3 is TGCAGTGCTGGGGGCAAGGAGAAACTGTTTTTT.